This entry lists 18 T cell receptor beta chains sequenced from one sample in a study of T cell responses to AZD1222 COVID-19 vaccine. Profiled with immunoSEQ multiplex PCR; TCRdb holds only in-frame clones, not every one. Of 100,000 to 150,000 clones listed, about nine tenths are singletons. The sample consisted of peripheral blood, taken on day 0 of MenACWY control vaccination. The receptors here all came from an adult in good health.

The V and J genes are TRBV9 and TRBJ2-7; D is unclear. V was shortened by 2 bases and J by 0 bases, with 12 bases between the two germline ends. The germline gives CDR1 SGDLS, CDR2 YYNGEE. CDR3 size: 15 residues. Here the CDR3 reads CASSVGNPTSYEQYF. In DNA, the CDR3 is TGTGCCAGCAGCGTGGGAAACCCGACCTCCTACGAGCAGTACTTC.

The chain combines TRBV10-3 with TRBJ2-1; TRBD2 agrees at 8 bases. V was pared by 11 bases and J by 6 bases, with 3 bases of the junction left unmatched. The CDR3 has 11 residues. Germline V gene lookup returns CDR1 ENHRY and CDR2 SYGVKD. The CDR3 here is CASGGVNEQFF. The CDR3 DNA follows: TGTGCCTCGGGGGGGGTCAATGAGCAGTTCTTC.

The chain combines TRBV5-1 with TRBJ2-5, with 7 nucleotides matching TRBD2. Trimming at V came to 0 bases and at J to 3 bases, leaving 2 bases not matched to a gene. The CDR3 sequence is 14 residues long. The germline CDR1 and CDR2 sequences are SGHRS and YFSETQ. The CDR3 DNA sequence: TGCGCCAGCAGCTTGGATCTAGCGGAAGAGACCCAGTACTTC. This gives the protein CASSLDLAEETQYF.

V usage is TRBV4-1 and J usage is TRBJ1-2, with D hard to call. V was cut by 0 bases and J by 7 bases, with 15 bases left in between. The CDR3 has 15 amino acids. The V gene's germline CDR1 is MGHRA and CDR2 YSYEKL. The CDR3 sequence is CASSQDESGVSGYTF. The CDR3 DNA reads TGCGCCAGCAGCCAAGATGAATCCGGGGTGAGTGGCTACACCTTC.

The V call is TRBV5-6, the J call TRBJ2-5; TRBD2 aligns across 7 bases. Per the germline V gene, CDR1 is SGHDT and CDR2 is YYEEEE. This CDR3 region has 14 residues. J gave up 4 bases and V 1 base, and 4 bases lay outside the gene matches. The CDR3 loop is CASSLSGGRETQYF. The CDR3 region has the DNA TGTGCCAGCAGCTTGTCCGGGGGGAGAGAGACCCAGTACTTC.

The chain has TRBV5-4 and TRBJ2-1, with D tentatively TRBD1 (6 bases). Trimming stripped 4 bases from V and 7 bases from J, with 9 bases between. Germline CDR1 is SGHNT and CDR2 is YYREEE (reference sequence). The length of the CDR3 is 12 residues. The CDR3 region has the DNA TGTGCCAGCAGCCAGACAGGTAATGAGCAGTTCTTC. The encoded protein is CASSQTGNEQFF.

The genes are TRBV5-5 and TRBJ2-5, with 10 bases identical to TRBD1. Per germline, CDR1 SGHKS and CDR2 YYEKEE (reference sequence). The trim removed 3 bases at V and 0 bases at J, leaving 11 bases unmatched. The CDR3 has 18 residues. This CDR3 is CASSWPGQGPNNQETQYF. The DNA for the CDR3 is TGTGCCAGCAGCTGGCCGGGACAGGGGCCCAACAACCAAGAGACCCAGTACTTC.

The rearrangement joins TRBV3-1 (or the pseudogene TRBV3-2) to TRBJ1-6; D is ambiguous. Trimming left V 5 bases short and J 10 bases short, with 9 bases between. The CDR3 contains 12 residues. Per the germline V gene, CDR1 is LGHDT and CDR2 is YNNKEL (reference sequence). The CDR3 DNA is TGTGCCAGCAGCGATCCAGCATCACCCCTCCACTTT. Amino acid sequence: CASSDPASPLHF.

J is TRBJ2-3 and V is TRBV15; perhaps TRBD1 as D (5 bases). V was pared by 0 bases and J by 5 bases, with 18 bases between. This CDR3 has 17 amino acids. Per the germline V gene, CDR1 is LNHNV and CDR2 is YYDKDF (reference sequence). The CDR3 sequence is CATSRDQMGQGGDTQYF. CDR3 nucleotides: TGTGCCACCAGCAGAGATCAGATGGGGCAGGGTGGAGATACGCAGTATTTT.

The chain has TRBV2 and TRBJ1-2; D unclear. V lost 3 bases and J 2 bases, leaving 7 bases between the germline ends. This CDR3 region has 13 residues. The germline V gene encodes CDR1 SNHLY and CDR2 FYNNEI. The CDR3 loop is CASSDPRNYGYTF. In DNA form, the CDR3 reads TGTGCCAGCAGTGATCCGAGGAACTATGGCTACACCTTC. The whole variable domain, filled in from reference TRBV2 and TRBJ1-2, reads EPEVTQTPSHQVTQMGQEVILRCVPISNHLYFYWYRQILGQKVEFLVSFYNNEISEKSEIFDDQFSVERPDGSNFTLKIRSTKLEDSAMYFCASSDPRNYGYTFGSGTRLTVV.

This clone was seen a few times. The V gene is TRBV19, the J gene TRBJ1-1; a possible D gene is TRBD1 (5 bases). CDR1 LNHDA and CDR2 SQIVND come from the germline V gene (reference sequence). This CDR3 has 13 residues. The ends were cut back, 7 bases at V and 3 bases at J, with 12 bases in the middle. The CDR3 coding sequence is TGTGCCAGTACCGGGGACGGGGACACTGAAGCTTTCTTT. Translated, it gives CASTGDGDTEAFF.

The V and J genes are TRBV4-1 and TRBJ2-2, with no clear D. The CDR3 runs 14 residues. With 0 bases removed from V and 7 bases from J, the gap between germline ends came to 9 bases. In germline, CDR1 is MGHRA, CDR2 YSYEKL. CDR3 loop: CASSQDQAIGELFF. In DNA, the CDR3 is TGCGCCAGCAGCCAAGATCAAGCGATCGGGGAGCTGTTTTTT.

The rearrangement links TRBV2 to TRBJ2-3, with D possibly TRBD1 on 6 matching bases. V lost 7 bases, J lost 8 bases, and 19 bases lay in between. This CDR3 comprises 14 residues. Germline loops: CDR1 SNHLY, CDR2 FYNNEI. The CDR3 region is CASKRDTGIGTQYF. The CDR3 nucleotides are TGTGCCAGCAAACGGGACACGGGGATTGGTACGCAGTATTTT.

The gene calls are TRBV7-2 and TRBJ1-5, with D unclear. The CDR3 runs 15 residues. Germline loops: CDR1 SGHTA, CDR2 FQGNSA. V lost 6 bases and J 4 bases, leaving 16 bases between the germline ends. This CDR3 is CASSLSPARNQPQHF. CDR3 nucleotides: TGTGCCAGCAGTTTAAGTCCGGCGAGGAATCAGCCCCAGCATTTT. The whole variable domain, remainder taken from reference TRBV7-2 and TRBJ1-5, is GAGVSQSPSNKVTEKGKDVELRCDPISGHTALYWYRQSLGQGLEFLIYFQGNSAPDKSGLPSDRFSAERTGGSVSTLTIQRTQQEDSAVYLCASSLSPARNQPQHFGDGTRLSIL.

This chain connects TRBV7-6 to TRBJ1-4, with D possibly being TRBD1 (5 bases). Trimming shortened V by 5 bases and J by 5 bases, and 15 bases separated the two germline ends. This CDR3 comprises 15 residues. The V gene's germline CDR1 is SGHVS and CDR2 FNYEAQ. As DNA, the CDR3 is TGTGCCAGCAGCCAACGCGGGCGGGGCAATGAAAAACTGTTTTTT. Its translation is CASSQRGRGNEKLFF.

The CDR3 reads CASSELQGADERNTIYF. In DNA, the CDR3 is TGTGCCAGCAGCGAATTACAGGGGGCCGATGAGAGAAACACCATATATTTT. The chain links TRBV7-3 to TRBJ1-3; 9 positions match TRBD1. Germline V CDR1 and CDR2: SGHTA, FQGTGA. Unmatched junction bases numbered 13, after V lost 5 bases and J lost 5 bases. The CDR3 has 17 residues.

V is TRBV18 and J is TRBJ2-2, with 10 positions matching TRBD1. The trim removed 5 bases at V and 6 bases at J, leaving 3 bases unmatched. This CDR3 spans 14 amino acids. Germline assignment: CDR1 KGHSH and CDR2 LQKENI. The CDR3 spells CASSIGQGAGELFF. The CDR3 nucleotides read TGTGCCAGCTCAATCGGACAGGGGGCCGGGGAGCTGTTTTTT. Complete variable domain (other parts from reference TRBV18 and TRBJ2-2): NAGVMQNPRHLVRRRGQEARLRCSPMKGHSHVYWYRQLPEEGLKFMVYLQKENIIDESGMPKERFSAEFPKEGPSILRIQQVVRGDSAAYFCASSIGQGAGELFFGEGSRLTVL.

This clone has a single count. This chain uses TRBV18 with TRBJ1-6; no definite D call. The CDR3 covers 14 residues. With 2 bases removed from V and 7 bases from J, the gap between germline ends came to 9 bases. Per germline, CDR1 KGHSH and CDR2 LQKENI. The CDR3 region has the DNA TGTGCCAGCTCACCAGACCTTGAGAATTCACCCCTCCACTTT. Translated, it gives CASSPDLENSPLHF.